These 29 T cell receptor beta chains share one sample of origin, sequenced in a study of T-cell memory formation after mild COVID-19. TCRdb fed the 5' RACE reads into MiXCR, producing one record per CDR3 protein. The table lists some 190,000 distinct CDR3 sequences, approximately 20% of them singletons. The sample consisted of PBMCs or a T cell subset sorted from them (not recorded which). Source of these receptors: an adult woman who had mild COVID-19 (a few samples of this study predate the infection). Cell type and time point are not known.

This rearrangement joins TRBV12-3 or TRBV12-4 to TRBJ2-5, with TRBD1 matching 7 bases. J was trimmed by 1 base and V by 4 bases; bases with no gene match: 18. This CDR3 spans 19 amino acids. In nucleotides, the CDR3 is TGTGCCAGCAGTTGGATAAAACCGGGACAGCATCCTTCCCAAGAGACCCAGTACTTC. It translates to CASSWIKPGQHPSQETQYF.

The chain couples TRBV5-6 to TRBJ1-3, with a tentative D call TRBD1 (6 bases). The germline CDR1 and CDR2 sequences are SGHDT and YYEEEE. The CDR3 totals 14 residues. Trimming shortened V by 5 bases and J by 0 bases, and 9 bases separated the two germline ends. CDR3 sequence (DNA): TGTGCCAGCAGGGAACAGGGCTCTGGAAACACCATATATTTT. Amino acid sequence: CASREQGSGNTIYF.

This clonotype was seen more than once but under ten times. CDR3: CASSSSGRQGKGSGELFF. The CDR3 DNA reads TGTGCCAGCAGCTCCTCCGGGCGTCAGGGGAAAGGCTCCGGGGAGCTGTTTTTT. The J gene is TRBJ2-2, the V gene TRBV7-9, with a weak D call TRBD1 (6 bases). Germline V lookup: CDR1 SEHNR, CDR2 FQNEAQ (reference sequence). The V gene lost 4 bases and the J gene lost 6 bases, with 24 bases spanning the gap. This CDR3 has 18 amino acids.

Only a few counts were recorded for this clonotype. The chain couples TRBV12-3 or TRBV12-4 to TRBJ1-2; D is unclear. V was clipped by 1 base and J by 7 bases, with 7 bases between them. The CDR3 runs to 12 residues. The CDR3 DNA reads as TGTGCCAGCAGTTTAGAACAGCGTGGCTACACCTTC. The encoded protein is CASSLEQRGYTF.

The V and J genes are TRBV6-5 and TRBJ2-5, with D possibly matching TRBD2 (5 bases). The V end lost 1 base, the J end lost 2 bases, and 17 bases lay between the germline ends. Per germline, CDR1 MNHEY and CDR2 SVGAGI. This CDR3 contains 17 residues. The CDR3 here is CASSYYGREMGQETQYF. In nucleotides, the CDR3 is TGTGCCAGCAGTTACTACGGCCGGGAAATGGGGCAAGAGACCCAGTACTTC.

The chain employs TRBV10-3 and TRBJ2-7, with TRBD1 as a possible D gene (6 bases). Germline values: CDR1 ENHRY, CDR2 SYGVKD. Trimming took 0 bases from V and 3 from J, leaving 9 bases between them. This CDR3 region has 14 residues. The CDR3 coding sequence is TGTGCCATCAGTGAGTCTATGGACAGCTACGAGCAGTACTTC. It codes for CAISESMDSYEQYF.

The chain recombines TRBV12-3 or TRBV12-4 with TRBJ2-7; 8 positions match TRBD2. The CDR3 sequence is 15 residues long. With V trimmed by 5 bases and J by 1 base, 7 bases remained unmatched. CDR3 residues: CASSILADLSYEQYF. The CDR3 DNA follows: TGTGCCAGCAGTATACTAGCGGACCTTTCCTACGAGCAGTACTTC.

This CDR3 is CSARRPSGSLSTDTQYF. CDR3 coding DNA: TGCAGTGCTAGAAGGCCTAGCGGGAGCCTTAGCACAGATACGCAGTATTTT. The V call is TRBV20-1, the J call TRBJ2-3; the match to TRBD2 covers 10 bases. V lost 2 bases to trimming and J lost 0 bases; unmatched junction nucleotides: 8. This CDR3 contains 17 residues. Germline CDR1 DFQATT, CDR2 SNEGSKA (reference sequence).

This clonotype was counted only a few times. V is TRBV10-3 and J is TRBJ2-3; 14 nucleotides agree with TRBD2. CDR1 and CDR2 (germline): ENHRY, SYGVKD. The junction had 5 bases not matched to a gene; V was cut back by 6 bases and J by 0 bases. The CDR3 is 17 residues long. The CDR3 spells CAIRLTSGRGSTDTQYF. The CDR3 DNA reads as TGTGCCATCAGATTGACTAGCGGGAGGGGAAGCACAGATACGCAGTATTTT.

CDR3 region: CSARDPGGGTEAFF. DNA of the CDR3: TGCAGTGCTAGAGATCCGGGGGGAGGAACTGAAGCTTTCTTT. The rearrangement uses TRBV20-1 and TRBJ1-1; D perhaps matches TRBD1 (5 bases). Germline V lookup: CDR1 DFQATT, CDR2 SNEGSKA (reference sequence). The CDR3 covers 14 residues. V was clipped by 0 bases and J by 5 bases, with 13 bases between them.

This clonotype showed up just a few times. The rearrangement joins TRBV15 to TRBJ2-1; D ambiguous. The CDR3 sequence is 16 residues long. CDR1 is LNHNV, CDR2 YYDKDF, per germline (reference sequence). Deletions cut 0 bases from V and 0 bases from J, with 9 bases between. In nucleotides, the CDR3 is TGTGCCACCAGCAGAGATCGGGCCACCTCCTACAATGAGCAGTTCTTC. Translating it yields CATSRDRATSYNEQFF.

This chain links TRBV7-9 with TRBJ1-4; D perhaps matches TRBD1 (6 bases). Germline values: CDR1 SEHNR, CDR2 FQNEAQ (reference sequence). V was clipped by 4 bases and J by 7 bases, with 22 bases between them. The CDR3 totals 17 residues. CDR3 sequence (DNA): TGTGCCAGCAGCTCTGGACAGACTACTCACCTGGTTGAAAAACTGTTTTTT. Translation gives CASSSGQTTHLVEKLFF.

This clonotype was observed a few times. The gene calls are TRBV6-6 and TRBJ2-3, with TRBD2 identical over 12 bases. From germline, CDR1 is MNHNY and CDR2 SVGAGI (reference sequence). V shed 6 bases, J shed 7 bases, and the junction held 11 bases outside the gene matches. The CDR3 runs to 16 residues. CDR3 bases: TGTGCCAGCAGCCCGCCTTCTAGCGGGGGGGCTCATACGCAGTATTTT. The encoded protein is CASSPPSSGGAHTQYF.

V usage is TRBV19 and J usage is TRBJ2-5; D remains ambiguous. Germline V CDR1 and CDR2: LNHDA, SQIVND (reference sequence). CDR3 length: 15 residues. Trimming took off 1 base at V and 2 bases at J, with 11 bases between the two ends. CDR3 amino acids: CASSIGLMGQETQYF. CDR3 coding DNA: TGTGCCAGTAGTATAGGGCTGATGGGGCAAGAGACCCAGTACTTC.

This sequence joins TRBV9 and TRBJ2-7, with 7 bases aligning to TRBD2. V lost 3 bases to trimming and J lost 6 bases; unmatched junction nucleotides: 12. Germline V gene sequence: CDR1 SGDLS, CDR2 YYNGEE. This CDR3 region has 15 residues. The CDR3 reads CASSATPMTSREQYF. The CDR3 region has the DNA TGTGCCAGCAGCGCAACTCCTATGACTAGCCGCGAGCAGTACTTC.

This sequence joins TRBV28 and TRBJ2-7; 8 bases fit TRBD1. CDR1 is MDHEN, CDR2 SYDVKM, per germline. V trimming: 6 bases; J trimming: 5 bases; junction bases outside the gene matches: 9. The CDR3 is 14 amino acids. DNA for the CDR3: TGTGCCAGCAGCTCCCCGGACAGGGTAAACGAGCAGTACTTC. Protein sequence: CASSSPDRVNEQYF.

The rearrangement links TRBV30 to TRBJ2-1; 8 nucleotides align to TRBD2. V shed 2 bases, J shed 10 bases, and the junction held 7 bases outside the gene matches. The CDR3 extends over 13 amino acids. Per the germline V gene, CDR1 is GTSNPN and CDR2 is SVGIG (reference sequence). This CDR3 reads CAWSRATSGEQFF. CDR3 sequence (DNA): TGTGCCTGGAGTCGAGCAACTAGCGGCGAGCAGTTCTTC.

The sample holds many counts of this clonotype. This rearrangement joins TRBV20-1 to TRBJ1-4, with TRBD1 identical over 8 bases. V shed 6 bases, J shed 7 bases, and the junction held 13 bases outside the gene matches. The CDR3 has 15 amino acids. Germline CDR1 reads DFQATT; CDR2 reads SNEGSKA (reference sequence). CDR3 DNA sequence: TGCAGTGCCCAAGATAGGACAGGGTCGAGTGAAAAACTGTTTTTT. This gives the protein CSAQDRTGSSEKLFF.

The CDR3 DNA reads as TGTGCCAGCAGCCCCCTGGGACAGGGAAGCAATCAGCCCCAGCATTTT. Protein sequence: CASSPLGQGSNQPQHF. This chain links TRBV11-2 with TRBJ1-5; 9 bases are shared with TRBD1. The V and J ends lost 5 bases and 1 base, in that order; junction bases with no gene match: 6. Germline CDR1 SGHAT, CDR2 FQNNGV. This CDR3 has 16 residues.

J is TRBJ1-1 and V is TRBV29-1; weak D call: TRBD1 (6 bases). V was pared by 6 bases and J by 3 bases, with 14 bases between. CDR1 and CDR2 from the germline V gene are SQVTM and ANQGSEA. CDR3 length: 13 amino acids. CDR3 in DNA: TGCAGCGTCCGAGCACAGGGCTACACTGAAGCTTTCTTT. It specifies CSVRAQGYTEAFF.

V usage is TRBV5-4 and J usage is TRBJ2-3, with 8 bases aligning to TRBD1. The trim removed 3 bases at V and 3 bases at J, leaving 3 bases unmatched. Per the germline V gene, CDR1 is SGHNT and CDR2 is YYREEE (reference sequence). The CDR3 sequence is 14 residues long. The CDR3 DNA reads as TGTGCCAGCAGCTCCCAGGGGGCAACAGATACGCAGTATTTT. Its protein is CASSSQGATDTQYF. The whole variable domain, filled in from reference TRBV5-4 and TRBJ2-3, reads ETGVTQSPTHLIKTRGQQVTLRCSSQSGHNTVSWYQQALGQGPQFIFQYYREEENGRGNFPPRFSGLQFPNYSSELNVNALELDDSALYLCASSSQGATDTQYFGPGTRLTVL.

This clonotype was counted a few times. The CDR3 nucleotides are TGTGCCAGCAGCCAAGATGAACTCGGCTACACCTTC. Translated: CASSQDELGYTF. V is TRBV4-2 and J is TRBJ1-2; no clear D gene. The CDR3 has 12 amino acids. V lost 0 bases and J lost 8, with 7 bases in between. Germline CDR1 and CDR2: LGHNA and YNFKEQ.

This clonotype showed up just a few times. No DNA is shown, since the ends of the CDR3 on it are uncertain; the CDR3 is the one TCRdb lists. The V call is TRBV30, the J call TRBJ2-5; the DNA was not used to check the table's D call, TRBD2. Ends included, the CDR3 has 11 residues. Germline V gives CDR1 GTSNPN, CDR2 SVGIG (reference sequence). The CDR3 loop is CAWRVAGGTYF.

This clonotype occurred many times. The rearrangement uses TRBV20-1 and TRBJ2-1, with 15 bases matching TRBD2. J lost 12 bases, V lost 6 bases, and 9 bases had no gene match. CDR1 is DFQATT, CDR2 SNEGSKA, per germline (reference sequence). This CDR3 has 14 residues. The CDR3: CSARGLAGGGTQFF. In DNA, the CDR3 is TGCAGTGCCCGGGGACTAGCGGGAGGAGGGACGCAGTTCTTC.

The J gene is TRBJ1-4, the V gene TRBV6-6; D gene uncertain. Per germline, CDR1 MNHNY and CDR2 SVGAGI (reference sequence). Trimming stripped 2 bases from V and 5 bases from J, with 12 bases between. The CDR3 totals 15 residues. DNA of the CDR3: TGTGCCAGCAGTTACCGCCCCTTGGGGAATGAAAAACTGTTTTTT. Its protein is CASSYRPLGNEKLFF.

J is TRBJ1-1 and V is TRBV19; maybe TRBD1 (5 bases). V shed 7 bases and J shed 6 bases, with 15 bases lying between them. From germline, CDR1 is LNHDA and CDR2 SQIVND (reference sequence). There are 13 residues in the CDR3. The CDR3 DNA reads TGTGCCAGTAACCCGCCACAGACAGCTGAAGCTTTCTTT. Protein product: CASNPPQTAEAFF. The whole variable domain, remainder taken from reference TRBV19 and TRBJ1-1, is DGGITQSPKYLFRKEGQNVTLSCEQNLNHDAMYWYRQDPGQGLRLIYYSQIVNDFQKGDIAEGYSVSREKKESFPLTVTSAQKNPTAFYLCASNPPQTAEAFFGQGTRLTVV.

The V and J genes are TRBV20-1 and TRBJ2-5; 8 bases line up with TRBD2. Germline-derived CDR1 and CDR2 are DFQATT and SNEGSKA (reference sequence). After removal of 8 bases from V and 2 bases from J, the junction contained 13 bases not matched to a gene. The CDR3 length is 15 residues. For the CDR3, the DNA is TGCAGTTTGACCAAACGGGGGGGTGCTCAAGAGACCCAGTACTTC. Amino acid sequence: CSLTKRGGAQETQYF.

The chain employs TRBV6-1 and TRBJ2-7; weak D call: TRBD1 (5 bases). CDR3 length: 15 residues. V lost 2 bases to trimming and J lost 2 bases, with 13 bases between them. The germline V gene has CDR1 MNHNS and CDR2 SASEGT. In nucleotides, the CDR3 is TGTGCCAGCAGTGAATGGGGCAGGGCCGCCTACGAGCAGTACTTC. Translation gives CASSEWGRAAYEQYF.

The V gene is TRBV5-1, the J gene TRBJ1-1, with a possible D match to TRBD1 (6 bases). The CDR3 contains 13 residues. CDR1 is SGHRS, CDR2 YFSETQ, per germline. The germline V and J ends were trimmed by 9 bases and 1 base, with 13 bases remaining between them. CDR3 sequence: CATADRPNTEAFF. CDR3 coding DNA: TGCGCCACCGCGGACAGACCGAACACTGAAGCTTTCTTT.